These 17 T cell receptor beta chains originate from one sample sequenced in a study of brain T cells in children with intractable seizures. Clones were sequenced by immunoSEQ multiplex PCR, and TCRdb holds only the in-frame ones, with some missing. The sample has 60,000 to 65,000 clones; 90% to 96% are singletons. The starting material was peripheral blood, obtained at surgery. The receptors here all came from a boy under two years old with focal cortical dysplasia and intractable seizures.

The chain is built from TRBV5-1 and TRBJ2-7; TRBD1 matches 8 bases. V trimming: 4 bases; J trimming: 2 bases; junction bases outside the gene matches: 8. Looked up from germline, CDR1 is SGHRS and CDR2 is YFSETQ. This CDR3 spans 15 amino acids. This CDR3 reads CASSVGQGRTYEQYF. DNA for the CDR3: TGCGCCAGCAGCGTAGGACAGGGCCGAACCTACGAGCAGTACTTC.

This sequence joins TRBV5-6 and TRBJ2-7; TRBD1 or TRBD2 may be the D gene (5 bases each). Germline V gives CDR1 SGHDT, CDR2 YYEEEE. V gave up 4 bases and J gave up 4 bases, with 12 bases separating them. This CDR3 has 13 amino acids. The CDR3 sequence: CASSQGPGYEQYF. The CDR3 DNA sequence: TGTGCCAGCAGCCAGGGACCAGGGTACGAGCAGTACTTC.

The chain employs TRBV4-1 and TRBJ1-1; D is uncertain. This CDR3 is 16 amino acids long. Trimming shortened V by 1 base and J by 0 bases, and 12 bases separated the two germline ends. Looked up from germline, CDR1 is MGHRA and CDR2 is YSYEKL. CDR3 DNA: TGCGCCAGCAGCCAAGGACTCTGGGCGTTGAACACTGAAGCTTTCTTT. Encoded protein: CASSQGLWALNTEAFF.

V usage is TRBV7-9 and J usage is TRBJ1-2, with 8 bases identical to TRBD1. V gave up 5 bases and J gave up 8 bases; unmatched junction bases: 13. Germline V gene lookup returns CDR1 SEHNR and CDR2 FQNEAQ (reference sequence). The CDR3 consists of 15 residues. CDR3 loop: CASSQPGQAPKGYTF. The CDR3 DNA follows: TGTGCCAGCAGCCAACCGGGACAGGCCCCTAAGGGCTACACCTTC.

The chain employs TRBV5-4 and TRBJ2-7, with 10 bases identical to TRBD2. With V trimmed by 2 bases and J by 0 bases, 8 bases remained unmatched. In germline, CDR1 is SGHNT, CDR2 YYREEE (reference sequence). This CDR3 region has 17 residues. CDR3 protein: CASSLAGGPTASYEQYF. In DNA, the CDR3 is TGTGCCAGCAGCTTAGCGGGAGGGCCGACGGCCTCCTACGAGCAGTACTTC.

The CDR3 bases are TGTGCCAGCAGTTACGGCCGGTCGAATGAAAAACTGTTTTTT. It is translated as CASSYGRSNEKLFF. The rearrangement links TRBV6-5 to TRBJ1-4; D remains ambiguous. V lost 2 bases to trimming and J lost 5 bases, with 9 bases between them. The germline V gene encodes CDR1 MNHEY and CDR2 SVGAGI. CDR3 length: 14 amino acids.

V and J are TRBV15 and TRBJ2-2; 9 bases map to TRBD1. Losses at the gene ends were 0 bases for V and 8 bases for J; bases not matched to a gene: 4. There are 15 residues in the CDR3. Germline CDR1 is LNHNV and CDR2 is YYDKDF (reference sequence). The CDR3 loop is CATSREGDRAGELFF. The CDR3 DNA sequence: TGTGCCACCAGCAGAGAAGGGGACAGGGCTGGGGAGCTGTTTTTT.

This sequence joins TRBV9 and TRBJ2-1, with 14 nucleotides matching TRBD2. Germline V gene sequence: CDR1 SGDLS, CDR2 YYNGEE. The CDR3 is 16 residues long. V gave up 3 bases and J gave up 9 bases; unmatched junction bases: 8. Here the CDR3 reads CASSALGLAGDTEQFF. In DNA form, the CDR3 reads TGTGCCAGCAGCGCCCTGGGACTAGCGGGGGATACTGAGCAGTTCTTC.

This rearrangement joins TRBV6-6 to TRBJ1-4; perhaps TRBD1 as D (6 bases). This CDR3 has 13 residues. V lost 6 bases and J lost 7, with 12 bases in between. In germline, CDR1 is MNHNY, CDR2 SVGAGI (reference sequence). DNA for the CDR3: TGTGCCAGCAGGTACAGGGAGGGTGAAAAACTGTTTTTT. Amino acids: CASRYREGEKLFF.

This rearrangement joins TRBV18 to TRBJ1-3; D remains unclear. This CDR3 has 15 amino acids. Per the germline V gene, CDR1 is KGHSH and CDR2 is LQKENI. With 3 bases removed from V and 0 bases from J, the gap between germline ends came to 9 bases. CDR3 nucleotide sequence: TGTGCCAGCTCACCCGACATTGCCTCTGGAAACACCATATATTTT. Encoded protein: CASSPDIASGNTIYF.

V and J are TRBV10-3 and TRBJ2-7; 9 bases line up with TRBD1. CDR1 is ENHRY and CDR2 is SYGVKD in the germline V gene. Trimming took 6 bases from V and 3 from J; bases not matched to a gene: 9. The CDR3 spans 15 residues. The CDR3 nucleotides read TGTGCCATCAGCGAACCGAGACAGGGGGGCTACGAGCAGTACTTC. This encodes CAISEPRQGGYEQYF.

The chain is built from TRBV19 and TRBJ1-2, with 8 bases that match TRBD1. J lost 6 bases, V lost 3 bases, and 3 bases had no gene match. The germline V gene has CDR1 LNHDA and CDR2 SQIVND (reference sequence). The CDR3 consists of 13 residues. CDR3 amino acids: CASSIGQGDGYTF. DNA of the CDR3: TGTGCCAGTAGTATTGGACAGGGTGATGGCTACACCTTC.

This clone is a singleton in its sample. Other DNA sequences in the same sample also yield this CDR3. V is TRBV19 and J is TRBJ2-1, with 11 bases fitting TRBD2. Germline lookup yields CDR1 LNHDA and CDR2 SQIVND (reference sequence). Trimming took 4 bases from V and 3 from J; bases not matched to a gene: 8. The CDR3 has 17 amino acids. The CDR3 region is CASSTPRLAGNYNEQFF. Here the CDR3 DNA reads TGTGCCAGTAGTACCCCTCGACTAGCGGGGAACTACAATGAGCAGTTCTTC.

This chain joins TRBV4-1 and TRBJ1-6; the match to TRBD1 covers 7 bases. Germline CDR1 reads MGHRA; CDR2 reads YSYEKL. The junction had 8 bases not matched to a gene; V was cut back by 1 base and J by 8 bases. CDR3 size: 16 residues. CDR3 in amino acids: CASSQVARGRYSPLHF. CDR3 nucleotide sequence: TGCGCCAGCAGCCAAGTGGCCAGGGGGAGGTATTCACCCCTCCACTTT.

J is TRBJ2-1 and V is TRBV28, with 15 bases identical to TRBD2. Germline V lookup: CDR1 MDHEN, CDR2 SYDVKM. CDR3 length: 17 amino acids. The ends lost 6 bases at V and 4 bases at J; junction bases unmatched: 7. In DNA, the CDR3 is TGTGCCAGCAGACACGGACTAGCGGGAGGGCCGTACAATGAGCAGTTCTTC. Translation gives CASRHGLAGGPYNEQFF.

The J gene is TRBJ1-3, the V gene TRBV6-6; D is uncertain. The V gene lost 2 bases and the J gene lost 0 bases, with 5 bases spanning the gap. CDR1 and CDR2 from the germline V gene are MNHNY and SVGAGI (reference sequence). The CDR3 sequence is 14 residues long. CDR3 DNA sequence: TGTGCCAGCAGTTACAGGAGCTCTGGAAACACCATATATTTT. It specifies CASSYRSSGNTIYF.

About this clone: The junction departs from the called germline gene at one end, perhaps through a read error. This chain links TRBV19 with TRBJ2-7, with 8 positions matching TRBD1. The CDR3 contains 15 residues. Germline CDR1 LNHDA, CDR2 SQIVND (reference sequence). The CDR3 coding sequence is TGTGCCAGTAGTAATTACGGGACAGGCCTCTACGAGCAGCACTTC. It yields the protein CASSNYGTGLYEQHF.